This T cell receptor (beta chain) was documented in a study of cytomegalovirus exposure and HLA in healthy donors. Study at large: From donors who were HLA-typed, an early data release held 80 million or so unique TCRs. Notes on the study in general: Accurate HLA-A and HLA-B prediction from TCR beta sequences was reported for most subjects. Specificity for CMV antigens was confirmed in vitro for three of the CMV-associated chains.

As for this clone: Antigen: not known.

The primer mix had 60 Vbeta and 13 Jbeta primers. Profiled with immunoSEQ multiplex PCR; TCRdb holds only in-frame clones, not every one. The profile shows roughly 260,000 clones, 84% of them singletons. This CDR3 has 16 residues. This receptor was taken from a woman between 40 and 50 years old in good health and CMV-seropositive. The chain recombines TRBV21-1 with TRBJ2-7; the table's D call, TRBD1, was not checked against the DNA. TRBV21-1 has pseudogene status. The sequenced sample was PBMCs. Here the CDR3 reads CASSKCLQGALYEQYF. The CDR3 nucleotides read TGTGCCAGCAGCAAATGTCTTCAGGGGGCTTTGTACGAGCAGTACTTC.